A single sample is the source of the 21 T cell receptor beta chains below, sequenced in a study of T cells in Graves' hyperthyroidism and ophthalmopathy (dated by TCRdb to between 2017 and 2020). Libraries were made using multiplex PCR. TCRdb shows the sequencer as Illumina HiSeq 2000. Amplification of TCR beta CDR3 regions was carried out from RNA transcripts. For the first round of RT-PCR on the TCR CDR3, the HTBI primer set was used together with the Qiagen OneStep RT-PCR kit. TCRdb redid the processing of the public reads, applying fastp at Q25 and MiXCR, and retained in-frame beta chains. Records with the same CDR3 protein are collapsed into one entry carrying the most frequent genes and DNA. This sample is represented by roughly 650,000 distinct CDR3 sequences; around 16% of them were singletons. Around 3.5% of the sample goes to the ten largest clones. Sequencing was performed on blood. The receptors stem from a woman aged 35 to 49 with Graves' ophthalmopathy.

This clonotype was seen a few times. The CDR3 protein is CSARDTGIPAYEQYF. CDR3 bases: TGCAGTGCTAGAGATACAGGGATCCCAGCCTACGAGCAGTACTTC. The rearrangement joins TRBV20-1 to TRBJ2-7; D might be TRBD1 (6 bases). Trimming pared 0 bases from V and 2 bases from J, leaving 14 bases between. Germline V lookup: CDR1 DFQATT, CDR2 SNEGSKA (reference sequence). This CDR3 has 15 residues.

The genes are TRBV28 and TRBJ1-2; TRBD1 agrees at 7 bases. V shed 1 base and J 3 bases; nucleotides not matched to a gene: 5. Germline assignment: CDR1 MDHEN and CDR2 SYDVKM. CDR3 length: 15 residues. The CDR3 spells CASSLSAGGHYGYTF. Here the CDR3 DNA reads TGTGCCAGCAGTTTATCTGCAGGGGGGCACTATGGCTACACCTTC.

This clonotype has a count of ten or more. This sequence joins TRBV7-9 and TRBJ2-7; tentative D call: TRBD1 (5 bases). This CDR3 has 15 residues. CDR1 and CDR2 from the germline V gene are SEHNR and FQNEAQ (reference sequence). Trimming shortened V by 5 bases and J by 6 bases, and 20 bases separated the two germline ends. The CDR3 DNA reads TGTGCCAGCAGCCTTTCAGGTCCTCCTAGGGGCGAGCAGTACTTC. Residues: CASSLSGPPRGEQYF. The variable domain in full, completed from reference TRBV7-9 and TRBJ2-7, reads DTGVSQNPRHKITKRGQNVTFRCDPISEHNRLYWYRQTLGQGPEFLTYFQNEAQLEKSRLLSDRFSAERPKGSFSTLEIQRTEQGDSAMYLCASSLSGPPRGEQYFGPGTRLTVT.

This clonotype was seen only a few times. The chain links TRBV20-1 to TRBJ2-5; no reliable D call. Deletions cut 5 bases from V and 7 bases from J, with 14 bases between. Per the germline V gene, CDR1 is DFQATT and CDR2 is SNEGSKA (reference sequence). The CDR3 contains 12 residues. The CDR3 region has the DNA TGCAGTGCTGAACGGTCCACCGGGACCCAGTACTTC. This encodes CSAERSTGTQYF.

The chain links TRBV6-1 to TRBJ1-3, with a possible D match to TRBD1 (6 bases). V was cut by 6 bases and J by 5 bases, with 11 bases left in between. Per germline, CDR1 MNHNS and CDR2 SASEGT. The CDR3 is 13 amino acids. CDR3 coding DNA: TGTGCCAGCAGAGCGGACAGCAGAAACACCATATATTTT. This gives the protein CASRADSRNTIYF.

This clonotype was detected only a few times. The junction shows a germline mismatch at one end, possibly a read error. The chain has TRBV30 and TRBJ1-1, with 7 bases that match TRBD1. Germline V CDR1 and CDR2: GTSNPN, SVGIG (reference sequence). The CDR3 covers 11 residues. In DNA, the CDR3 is TGTGCCGCAGACAGGGTGACTGGAGCTTTCTTT. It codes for CAADRVTGAFF.

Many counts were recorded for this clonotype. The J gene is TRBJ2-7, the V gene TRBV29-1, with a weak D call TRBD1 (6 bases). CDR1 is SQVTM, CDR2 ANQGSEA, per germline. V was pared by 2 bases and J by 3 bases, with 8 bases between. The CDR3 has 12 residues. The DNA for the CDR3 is TGCAGCGTTGAACAGGGGAACTACGAGCAGTACTTC. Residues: CSVEQGNYEQYF.

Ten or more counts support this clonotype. CDR3 in DNA: TGTGCCAGCACCCGGACAGAGATGAACACTGAAGCTTTCTTT. Amino acid sequence: CASTRTEMNTEAFF. This sequence joins TRBV3-1 and TRBJ1-1; D might be TRBD1 (6 bases). The CDR3 is made up of 14 amino acids. Germline lookup yields CDR1 LGHDT and CDR2 YNNKEL (reference sequence). Deletions cut 7 bases from V and 0 bases from J, with 12 bases between.

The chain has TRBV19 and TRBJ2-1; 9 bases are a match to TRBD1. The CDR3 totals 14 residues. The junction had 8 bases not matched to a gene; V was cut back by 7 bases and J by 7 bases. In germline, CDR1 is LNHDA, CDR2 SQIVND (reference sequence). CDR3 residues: CASNNRGRGNEQFF. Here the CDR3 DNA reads TGTGCCAGTAATAACAGGGGGCGAGGGAATGAGCAGTTCTTC.

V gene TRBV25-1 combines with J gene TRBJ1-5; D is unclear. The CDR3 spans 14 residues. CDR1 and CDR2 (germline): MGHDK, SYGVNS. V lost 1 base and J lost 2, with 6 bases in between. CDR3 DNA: TGTGCCAGCAGTGAATCGAGGGGCAATCAGCCCCAGCATTTT. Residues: CASSESRGNQPQHF.

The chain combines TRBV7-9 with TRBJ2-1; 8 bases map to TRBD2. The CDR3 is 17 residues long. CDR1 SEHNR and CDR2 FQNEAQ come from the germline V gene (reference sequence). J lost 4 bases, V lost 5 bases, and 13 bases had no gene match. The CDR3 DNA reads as TGTGCCAGCAGCCGCACCGGGGCTAGCGGGCCTTACAATGAGCAGTTCTTC. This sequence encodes CASSRTGASGPYNEQFF.

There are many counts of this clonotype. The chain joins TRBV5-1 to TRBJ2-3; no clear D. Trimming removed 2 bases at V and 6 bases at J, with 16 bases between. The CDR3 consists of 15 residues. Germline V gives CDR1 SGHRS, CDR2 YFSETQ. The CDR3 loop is CASSLGHQFRDTQYF. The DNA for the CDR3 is TGCGCCAGCAGCTTAGGGCACCAATTCAGGGATACGCAGTATTTT.

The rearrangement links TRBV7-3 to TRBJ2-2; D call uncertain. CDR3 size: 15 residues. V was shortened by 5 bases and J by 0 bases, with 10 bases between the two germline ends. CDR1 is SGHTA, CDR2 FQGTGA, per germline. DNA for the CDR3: TGTGCCAGCAGCCCGACTTGGACGAACACCGGGGAGCTGTTTTTT. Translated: CASSPTWTNTGELFF.

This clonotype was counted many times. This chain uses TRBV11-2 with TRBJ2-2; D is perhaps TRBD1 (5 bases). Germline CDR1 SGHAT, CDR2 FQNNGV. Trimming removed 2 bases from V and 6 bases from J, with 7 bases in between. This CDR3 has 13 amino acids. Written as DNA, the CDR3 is TGTGCCAGCAGCTTATCACAGGCCGGGGAGCTGTTTTTT. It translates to CASSLSQAGELFF.

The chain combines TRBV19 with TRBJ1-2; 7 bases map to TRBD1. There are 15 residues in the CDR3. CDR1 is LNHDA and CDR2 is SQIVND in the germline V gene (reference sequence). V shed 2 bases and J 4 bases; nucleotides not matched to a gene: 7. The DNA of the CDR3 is TGTGCCAGTAGTATAAACTCGGACAGGATCTATGGCTACACCTTC. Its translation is CASSINSDRIYGYTF.

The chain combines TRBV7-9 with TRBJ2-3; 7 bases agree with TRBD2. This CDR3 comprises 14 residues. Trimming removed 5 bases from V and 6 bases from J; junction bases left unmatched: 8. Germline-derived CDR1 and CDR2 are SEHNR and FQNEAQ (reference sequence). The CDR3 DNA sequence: TGTGCCAGCAGCCCCTGGGAGGGTGCCGATACGCAGTATTTT. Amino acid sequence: CASSPWEGADTQYF. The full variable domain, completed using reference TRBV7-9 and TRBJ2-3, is DTGVSQNPRHKITKRGQNVTFRCDPISEHNRLYWYRQTLGQGPEFLTYFQNEAQLEKSRLLSDRFSAERPKGSFSTLEIQRTEQGDSAMYLCASSPWEGADTQYFGPGTRLTVL.

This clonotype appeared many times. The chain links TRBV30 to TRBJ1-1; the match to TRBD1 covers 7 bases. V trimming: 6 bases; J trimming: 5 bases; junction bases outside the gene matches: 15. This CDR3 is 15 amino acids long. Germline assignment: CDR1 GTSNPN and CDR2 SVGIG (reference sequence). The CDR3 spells CACSRPQGLETEAFF. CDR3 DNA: TGTGCCTGTTCGCGACCACAGGGGCTGGAGACTGAAGCTTTCTTT. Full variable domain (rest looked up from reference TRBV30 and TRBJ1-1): SQTIHQWPATLVQPVGSPLSLECTVEGTSNPNLYWYRQAAGRGLQLLFYSVGIGQISSEVPQNLSASRPQDRQFILSSKKLLLSDSGFYLCACSRPQGLETEAFFGQGTRLTVV.

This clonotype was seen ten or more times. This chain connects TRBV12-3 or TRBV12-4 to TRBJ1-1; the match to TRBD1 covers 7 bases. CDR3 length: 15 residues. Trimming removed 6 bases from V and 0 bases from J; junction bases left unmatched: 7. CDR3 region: CASSDREALNTEAFF. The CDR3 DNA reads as TGTGCCAGCAGCGACAGGGAGGCATTGAACACTGAAGCTTTCTTT.

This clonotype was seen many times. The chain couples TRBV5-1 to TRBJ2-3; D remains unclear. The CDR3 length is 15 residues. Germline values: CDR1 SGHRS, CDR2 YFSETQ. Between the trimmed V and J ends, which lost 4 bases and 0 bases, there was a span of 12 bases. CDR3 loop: CASSGGPVSTDTQYF. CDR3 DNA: TGCGCCAGCAGCGGCGGACCCGTCAGCACAGATACGCAGTATTTT. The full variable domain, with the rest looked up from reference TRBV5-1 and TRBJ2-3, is KAGVTQTPRYLIKTRGQQVTLSCSPISGHRSVSWYQQTPGQGLQFLFEYFSETQRNKGNFPGRFSGRQFSNSRSEMNVSTLELGDSALYLCASSGGPVSTDTQYFGPGTRLTVL.

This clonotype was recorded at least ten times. In DNA form, the CDR3 reads TGTGCCTGTCCTGGGACAGGGGCGTATGGCTACACCTTC. Translating it yields CACPGTGAYGYTF. The V and J genes are TRBV30 and TRBJ1-2, with TRBD1 identical over 10 bases. Germline CDR1 reads GTSNPN; CDR2 reads SVGIG (reference sequence). The CDR3 length is 13 residues. V was pared by 6 bases and J by 5 bases, with 6 bases of the junction left unmatched.

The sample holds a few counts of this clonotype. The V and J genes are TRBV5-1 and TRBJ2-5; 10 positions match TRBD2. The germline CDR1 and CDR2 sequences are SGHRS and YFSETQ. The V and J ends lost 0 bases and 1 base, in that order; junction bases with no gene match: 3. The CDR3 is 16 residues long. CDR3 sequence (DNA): TGCGCCAGCAGCTTGGCCGAGCGGGGGGGCCAAGAGACCCAGTACTTC. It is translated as CASSLAERGGQETQYF.